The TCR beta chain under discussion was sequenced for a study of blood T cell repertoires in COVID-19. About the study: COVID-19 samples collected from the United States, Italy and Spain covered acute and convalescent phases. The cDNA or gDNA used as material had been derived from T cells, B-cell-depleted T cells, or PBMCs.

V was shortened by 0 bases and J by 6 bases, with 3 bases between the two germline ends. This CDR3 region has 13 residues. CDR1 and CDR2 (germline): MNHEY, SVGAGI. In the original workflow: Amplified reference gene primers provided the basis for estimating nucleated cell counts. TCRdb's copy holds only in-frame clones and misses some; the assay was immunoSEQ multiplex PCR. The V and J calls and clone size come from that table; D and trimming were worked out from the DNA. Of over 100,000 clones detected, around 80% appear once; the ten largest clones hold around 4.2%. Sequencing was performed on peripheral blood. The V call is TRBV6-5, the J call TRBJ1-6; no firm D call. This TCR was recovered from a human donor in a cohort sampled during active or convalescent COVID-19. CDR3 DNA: TGTGCCAGCAGTTACTCCCTTAATTCACCCCTCCACTTT. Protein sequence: CASSYSLNSPLHF.